A single sample is the source of the 6 T cell receptor beta chains below, sequenced in a study of OX40 agonist ivuxolimab in advanced cancers. Produced via immunoSEQ multiplex PCR; TCRdb's table is partial and in-frame only. The table includes tens of thousands of clones, approximately 88% detected once. This sample comprised CD4+ or CD8+ T cells sorted from blood, obtained in a trial of the OX40 agonist ivuxolimab. The receptors were gathered from an adult with an advanced solid tumor such as melanoma, head and neck, liver or kidney cancer.

The genes are TRBV7-3 and TRBJ2-5; D unclear. Trimming pared 0 bases from V and 5 bases from J, leaving 13 bases between. Germline-derived CDR1 and CDR2 are SGHTA and FQGTGA. This CDR3 contains 15 residues. The CDR3 DNA reads as TGTGCCAGCAGCTTAACCGCGGCCTTTGGTGAGACCCAGTACTTC. Amino acid sequence: CASSLTAAFGETQYF.

The chain has TRBV13 and TRBJ2-7; D unresolved. Germline CDR1 and CDR2: PRHDT and FYEKMQ (reference sequence). The CDR3 sequence is 12 residues long. Between the trimmed V and J ends, which lost 4 bases and 5 bases, there was a span of 9 bases. The CDR3 protein is CASSSQGNEQYF. The CDR3 DNA sequence: TGTGCCAGCAGCTCCCAAGGGAACGAGCAGTACTTC. The full variable domain, rest sourced from reference TRBV13 and TRBJ2-7, is AAGVIQSPRHLIKEKRETATLKCYPIPRHDTVYWYQQGPGQDPQFLISFYEKMQSDKGSIPDRFSAQQFSDYHSELNMSSLELGDSALYFCASSSQGNEQYFGPGTRLTVT.

The table lists this clone with a count of one. The chain couples TRBV11-2 to TRBJ2-7; possibly TRBD2 for D (6 bases). Between the trimmed V and J ends, which lost 4 bases and 3 bases, there was a span of 7 bases. Germline V CDR1 and CDR2: SGHAT, FQNNGV. CDR3 length equals 12 residues. CDR3 region: CASSSRDYEQYV. In DNA form, the CDR3 reads TGTGCCAGCAGCTCGCGGGACTACGAGCAGTACGTC.

The chain combines TRBV7-9 with TRBJ1-4, with D uncertain. Deletions cut 4 bases from V and 4 bases from J, with 4 bases between. The CDR3 has 12 amino acids. Germline CDR1 SEHNR, CDR2 FQNEAQ (reference sequence). This chain's CDR3 is CASSSLNEKLFF. The DNA for the CDR3 is TGTGCCAGCAGCTCCCTTAATGAAAAACTGTTTTTT.

V usage is TRBV19 and J usage is TRBJ1-1; D is unresolved. Germline assignment: CDR1 LNHDA and CDR2 SQIVND (reference sequence). The CDR3 has 13 amino acids. V lost 11 bases and J lost 3, with 16 bases in between. CDR3 residues: CAGRTFGDTEAFF. The CDR3 DNA reads as TGTGCCGGTCGGACTTTCGGTGACACTGAAGCTTTCTTT.

This clone was counted at least ten times. The rearrangement joins TRBV19 to TRBJ1-1; D unresolved. V was pared by 6 bases and J by 0 bases, with 23 bases between. Germline loops: CDR1 LNHDA, CDR2 SQIVND (reference sequence). The CDR3 contains 18 residues. CDR3 nucleotides: TGTGCCAGTAGACTTGTGGGCCGCATAAGCTCGATGAACACTGAAGCTTTCTTT. Protein: CASRLVGRISSMNTEAFF.